The 17 T cell receptor beta chains below come from one sample, sequenced in a study of CD8 T cells in ankylosing spondylitis. TCRdb called the 5' RACE reads again in MiXCR, with one record for every CDR3 protein. The table has around 220,000 distinct CDR3 sequences, about 17% seen once. The antigens for these receptors are not known. Study-level points and caveats: A motif of several highly homologous TCR beta variants was seen as apparently characteristic of ankylosing spondylitis blood.

Sequencing was carried out using blood, either unsorted or a sorted T cell fraction (not recorded which). These receptors came from a male donor with ankylosing spondylitis.

This clonotype came up a few times. The chain has TRBV28 and TRBJ2-7; the D call may be TRBD1 or TRBD2 (5 bases each). Trimming left V 2 bases short and J 4 bases short, with 15 bases between. This CDR3 spans 15 amino acids. Germline V lookup: CDR1 MDHEN, CDR2 SYDVKM. The CDR3 protein is CASSLVGTIGYEQYF. DNA for the CDR3: TGTGCCAGCAGTTTAGTTGGGACCATTGGTTACGAGCAGTACTTC.

This clonotype was recorded once. V usage is TRBV14 and J usage is TRBJ1-1, with 7 nucleotides matching TRBD1. This CDR3 contains 14 residues. The V gene's germline CDR1 is SGHDN and CDR2 FVKESK. With V trimmed by 4 bases and J by 1 base, 3 bases remained unmatched. The CDR3 region has the DNA TGTGCCAGCAGCCGTAGGACAGGGAACACTGAAGCTTTCTTT. Its translation: CASSRRTGNTEAFF.

This clonotype was seen a handful of times. The chain employs TRBV5-1 and TRBJ2-7, with a possible D match to TRBD1 (5 bases). Trimming took off 3 bases at V and 0 bases at J, with 10 bases between the two ends. The CDR3 length is 14 residues. Germline CDR1 and CDR2: SGHRS and YFSETQ. The CDR3 spells CASSSPGISYEQYF. DNA of the CDR3: TGCGCCAGCAGCTCCCCAGGGATCTCCTACGAGCAGTACTTC.

The gene calls are TRBV29-1 and TRBJ1-1; TRBD1 is a possible D gene (6 bases). The length of the CDR3 is 18 residues. Trimming took off 0 bases at V and 2 bases at J, with 22 bases between the two ends. Germline CDR1 and CDR2: SQVTM and ANQGSEA. The DNA of the CDR3 is TGCAGCGTTGAAGAGGGGGCGTTGAGTTGGGAACCAAACACTGAAGCTTTCTTT. It encodes CSVEEGALSWEPNTEAFF.

In its sample, this clonotype was seen a few times. This rearrangement joins TRBV6-2 or TRBV6-3 to TRBJ1-5; maybe TRBD1 (6 bases). Germline CDR1 reads MNHEY; CDR2 reads SVGEGT. This CDR3 contains 14 residues. Deletions cut 1 base from V and 5 bases from J, with 9 bases between. The CDR3 DNA reads as TGTGCCAGCAGTTACTGGACAGCCCATCAGCCCCAGCATTTT. It codes for CASSYWTAHQPQHF.

The chain recombines TRBV2 with TRBJ2-7; D is undetermined. Trimming pared 7 bases from V and 2 bases from J, leaving 12 bases between. Germline CDR1 SNHLY, CDR2 FYNNEI. CDR3 length equals 13 residues. This chain's CDR3 is CASTETRAYEQYF. The CDR3 region has the DNA TGTGCCAGCACCGAAACACGGGCCTACGAGCAGTACTTC.

This clonotype was counted ten times or more. The J gene is TRBJ2-2, the V gene TRBV14; no reliable D call. The CDR3 is 11 residues long. The V gene's germline CDR1 is SGHDN and CDR2 FVKESK. Trimming stripped 7 bases from V and 10 bases from J, with 10 bases between. The CDR3: CASKVGKELFF. CDR3 in DNA: TGTGCCAGCAAAGTGGGAAAGGAGCTGTTTTTT. The complete variable domain, with remaining parts taken from reference TRBV14 and TRBJ2-2, reads EAGVTQFPSHSVIEKGQTVTLRCDPISGHDNLYWYRRVMGKEIKFLLHFVKESKQDESGMPNNRFLAERTGGTYSTLKVQPAELEDSGVYFCASKVGKELFFGEGSRLTVL.

V and J are TRBV6-1 and TRBJ2-3; D ambiguous. The length of the CDR3 is 14 residues. The germline V gene has CDR1 MNHNS and CDR2 SASEGT. V dropped 5 bases and J dropped 1 base, with 10 bases sitting between them. This CDR3 is CASSPTLGTDTQYF. Here the CDR3 DNA reads TGTGCCAGCAGTCCCACCTTGGGCACAGATACGCAGTATTTT.

The genes are TRBV4-3 and TRBJ2-1; 11 bases fit TRBD1. With V trimmed by 2 bases and J by 6 bases, 3 bases remained unmatched. The CDR3 extends over 15 amino acids. The germline V gene encodes CDR1 LGHNA and CDR2 YSLEER. The CDR3 spells CASSQRTGGPNEQFF. The CDR3 nucleotides are TGCGCCAGCAGCCAAAGGACAGGGGGCCCCAATGAGCAGTTCTTC.

CDR3 coding DNA: TGTGCCAGCAGTTGGACAGGAAGGCAGTACTTC. Translation: CASSWTGRQYF. V and J are TRBV28 and TRBJ2-7, with TRBD1 identical over 7 bases. V shed 4 bases, J shed 9 bases, and the junction held 3 bases outside the gene matches. Germline V gives CDR1 MDHEN, CDR2 SYDVKM. The length of the CDR3 is 11 residues.

Many counts were recorded for this clonotype. The genes are TRBV12-3 or TRBV12-4 and TRBJ2-7; TRBD1 matches 8 bases. The V and J ends lost 6 bases and 0 bases, in that order; junction bases with no gene match: 10. This CDR3 is 16 amino acids long. The CDR3 DNA follows: TGTGCCAGCAGCGGTATGACAGGGGACCTCTCCTACGAGCAGTACTTC. Its protein product is CASSGMTGDLSYEQYF.

This sequence joins TRBV12-3 or TRBV12-4 and TRBJ2-3; D is undetermined. The V end was cut by 4 bases, the J end by 6 bases, with 17 bases between. There are 15 residues in the CDR3. The DNA for the CDR3 is TGTGCCAGCAGTTCGACCTCGTATCGGGCGGATACGCAGTATTTT. As protein: CASSSTSYRADTQYF.

The chain recombines TRBV27 with TRBJ2-1; TRBD2 matches at 10 bases. The CDR3 consists of 16 residues. V lost 5 bases and J lost 6; bases outside the gene matches: 10. Germline CDR1 and CDR2: MNHEY and SMNVEV (reference sequence). The CDR3 DNA is TGTGCCAGCAGTCAGGGCCTAGCGGGAGTCCTCAATGAGCAGTTCTTC. Encoded protein: CASSQGLAGVLNEQFF.

The table lists this clonotype with a few counts. V and J are TRBV29-1 and TRBJ2-5, with 8 nucleotides matching TRBD1. This CDR3 is 13 amino acids long. Germline V gene data show CDR1 as SQVTM and CDR2 as ANQGSEA. With V trimmed by 3 bases and J by 2 bases, 2 bases remained unmatched. The CDR3 is CSVDRGLQETQYF. The DNA for the CDR3 is TGCAGCGTTGACAGGGGGCTTCAAGAGACCCAGTACTTC.

J is TRBJ1-1 and V is TRBV9; tentatively, D is TRBD1 (5 bases). CDR3 size: 13 residues. CDR1 is SGDLS, CDR2 YYNGEE, per germline. V was shortened by 3 bases and J by 4 bases, with 10 bases between the two germline ends. CDR3 in amino acids: CASSETGTTEAFF. CDR3 nucleotides: TGTGCCAGCAGCGAAACCGGGACCACTGAAGCTTTCTTT.

V usage is TRBV15 and J usage is TRBJ2-1; D call uncertain. V was pared by 1 base and J by 1 base, with 14 bases between. Per germline, CDR1 LNHNV and CDR2 YYDKDF (reference sequence). CDR3 length: 17 amino acids. The CDR3 bases are TGTGCCACCAGCAGAGGGGGTGCGGACCGTTCCTACAATGAGCAGTTCTTC. This gives the protein CATSRGGADRSYNEQFF.

V gene TRBV20-1 combines with J gene TRBJ2-5, with D perhaps matching TRBD1 (6 bases). Per germline, CDR1 DFQATT and CDR2 SNEGSKA (reference sequence). The CDR3 is 13 amino acids. Between the trimmed V and J ends, which lost 5 bases and 5 bases, there was a span of 15 bases. Here the CDR3 reads CSAPIPGAETQYF. In nucleotides, the CDR3 is TGCAGTGCTCCTATACCAGGGGCCGAGACCCAGTACTTC.